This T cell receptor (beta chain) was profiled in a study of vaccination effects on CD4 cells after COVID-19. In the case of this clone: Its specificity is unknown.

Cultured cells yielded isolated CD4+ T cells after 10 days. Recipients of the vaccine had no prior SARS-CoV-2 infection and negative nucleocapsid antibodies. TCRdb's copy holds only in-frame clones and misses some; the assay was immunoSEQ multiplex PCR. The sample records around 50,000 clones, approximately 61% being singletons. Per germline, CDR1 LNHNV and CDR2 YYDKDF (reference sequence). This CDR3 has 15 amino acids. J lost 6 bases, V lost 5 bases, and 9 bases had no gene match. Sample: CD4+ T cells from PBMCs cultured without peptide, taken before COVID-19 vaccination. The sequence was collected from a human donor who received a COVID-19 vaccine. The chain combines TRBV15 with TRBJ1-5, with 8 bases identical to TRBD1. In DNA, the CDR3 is TGTGCCACCAGCGGACTACAGGGGGTTGGTCAGCCCCAGCATTTT. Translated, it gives CATSGLQGVGQPQHF.